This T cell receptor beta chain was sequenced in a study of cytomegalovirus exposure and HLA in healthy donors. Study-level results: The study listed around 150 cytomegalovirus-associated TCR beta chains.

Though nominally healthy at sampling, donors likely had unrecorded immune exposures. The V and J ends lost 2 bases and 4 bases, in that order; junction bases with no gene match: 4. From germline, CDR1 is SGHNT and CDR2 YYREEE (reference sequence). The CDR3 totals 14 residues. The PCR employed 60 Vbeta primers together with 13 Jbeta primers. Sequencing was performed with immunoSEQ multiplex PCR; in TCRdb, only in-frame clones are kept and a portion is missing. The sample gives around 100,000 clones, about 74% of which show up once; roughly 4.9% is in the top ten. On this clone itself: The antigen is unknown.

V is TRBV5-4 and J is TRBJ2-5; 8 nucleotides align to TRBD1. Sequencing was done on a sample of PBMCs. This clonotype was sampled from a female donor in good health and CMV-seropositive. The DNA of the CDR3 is TGTGCCAGCAGCTTTGACCAGGGGGCAGAGACCCAGTACTTC. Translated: CASSFDQGAETQYF.